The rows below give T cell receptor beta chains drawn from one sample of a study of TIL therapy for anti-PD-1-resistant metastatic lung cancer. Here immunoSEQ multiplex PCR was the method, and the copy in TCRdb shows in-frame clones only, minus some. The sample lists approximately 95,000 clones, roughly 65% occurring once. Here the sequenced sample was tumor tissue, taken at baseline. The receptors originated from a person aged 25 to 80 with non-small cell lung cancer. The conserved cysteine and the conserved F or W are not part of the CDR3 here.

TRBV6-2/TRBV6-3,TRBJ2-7,ASSYAKGIYEQY
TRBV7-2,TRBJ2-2,ASSSPRAGGPLATGELF
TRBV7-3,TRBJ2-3,ASSLGGVSVDTQY
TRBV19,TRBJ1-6,ASSITGMRNSPLH
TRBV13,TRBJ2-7,ASSFRPSGSSGEQY
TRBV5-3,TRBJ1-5,ARSLGSEGRANQPQH
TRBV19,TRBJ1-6,ASSMWDEGNSPLH
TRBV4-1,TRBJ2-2,ASSPRSNTGELF
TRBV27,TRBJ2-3,ASSALTSGVVADTQY
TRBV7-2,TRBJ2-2,ASSYRDTGELF
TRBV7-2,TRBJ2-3,ASSLLMAGLTSTDTQY
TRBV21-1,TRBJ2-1,ASNQSNEQF
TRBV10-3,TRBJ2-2,AISEGAQGEAGELF
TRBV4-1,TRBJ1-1,ASSQKGRNTEAF
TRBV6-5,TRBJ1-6,ASRIGVAANSPLH
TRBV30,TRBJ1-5,AWTGGANQPQH
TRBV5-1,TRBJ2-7,ASRTSWGVYEQY
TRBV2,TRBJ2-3,ASIQTSGRARDTQY
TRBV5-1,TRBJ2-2,ASSLAPVGNTGELF
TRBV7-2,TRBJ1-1,ASSLTRDTEAF
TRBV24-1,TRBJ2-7,ATSDPKDRSYEQY
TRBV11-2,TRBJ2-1,ASSLGLPDGDNEQF
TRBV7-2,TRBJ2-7,ASRRGGYEQY
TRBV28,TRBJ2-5,ASSLVTSGRRQETQY
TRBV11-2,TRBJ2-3,ASTPLGHTDTQY
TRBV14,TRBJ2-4,ASSQDQGYPLNIQY
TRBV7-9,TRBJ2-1,ASSPSSGKGLEEQF
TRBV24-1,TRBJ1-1,ATSAPNTEAF
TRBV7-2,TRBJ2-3,ASSLAGRYTDTQY